A single sample gave rise to the 25 T cell receptor beta chains below, sequenced in a study of breast tumors, draining lymph nodes, adjacent tissues. Breast cancer patients provided tissue from their axillary draining lymph nodes. TCRdb reprocessed the multiplex PCR reads with MiXCR, giving one entry per CDR3 protein. Of around 290,000 distinct CDR3 sequences in the sample, about 30% were seen once. The sequenced material came from axillary lymph node tissue. These receptors all stem from a female donor with breast cancer. Some clones in this sample may be carry-over from other donors' samples.

The chain carries TRBV12-3 or TRBV12-4 and TRBJ2-2, with D tentatively TRBD2 (5 bases). The CDR3 has 14 residues. The V end was cut by 2 bases, the J end by 6 bases, with 10 bases between. The CDR3 DNA follows: TGTGCCAGCAGTTTAAGGACTTGGGCCGGGGAGCTGTTTTTT. It is translated as CASSLRTWAGELFF.

As to this clonotype: Likely a read error: the CDR3 ends without its conserved phenylalanine or tryptophan. The J gene is TRBJ1-5, the V gene TRBV10-3; no definite D call. CDR1 ENHRY and CDR2 SYGVKD come from the germline V gene. CDR3 length equals 15 residues. Trimming took 2 bases from V and 0 from J, leaving 8 bases between them. As DNA, the CDR3 is TGTGCCATCAGTGAGACCGGGCATAGCAATCAGCCCCAGCATTCT. This sequence encodes CAISETGHSNQPQHS.

This clonotype was counted at least ten times. This chain joins TRBV7-8 and TRBJ2-2; D is uncertain. Trimming took off 5 bases at V and 4 bases at J, with 14 bases between the two ends. This CDR3 region has 15 residues. Germline V CDR1 and CDR2: SGHVS, FQNEAQ. The CDR3 here is CASSPLAPGTGELFF. CDR3 in DNA: TGTGCCAGCAGCCCGTTAGCCCCTGGCACCGGGGAGCTGTTTTTT.

Comment on this clonotype: The conserved phenylalanine or tryptophan normally closing the CDR3 is absent here, so this likely arose from a read error. The chain recombines TRBV12-3 or TRBV12-4 with TRBJ2-2; perhaps TRBD1 as D (6 bases). Trimming pared 6 bases from V and 4 bases from J, leaving 9 bases between. The CDR3 loop spans 13 amino acids. CDR3: CASSLGGTGELFY. In DNA form, the CDR3 reads TGTGCCAGCAGCCTAGGGGGCACCGGGGAGCTGTTTTAT.

This clonotype was observed a handful of times. Given the absence of the conserved phenylalanine or tryptophan at the CDR3 end, a read error is likely. The chain links TRBV4-3 to TRBJ2-2; tentatively, D is TRBD1 (7 bases). Trimming took off 4 bases at V and 6 bases at J, with 21 bases between the two ends. This CDR3 has 17 residues. CDR1 is LGHNA, CDR2 YSLEER, per germline. The CDR3: CASSLIASGGGPGELFS. The CDR3 DNA follows: TGCGCCAGCAGCCTTATCGCCAGCGGAGGGGGCCCCGGGGAGCTGTTTTCT.

This clonotype appeared many times. The rearrangement joins TRBV2 to TRBJ1-1; D might be TRBD1 (5 bases). Germline CDR1 and CDR2: SNHLY and FYNNEI. The CDR3 consists of 12 residues. V was pared by 3 bases and J by 5 bases, with 7 bases between. CDR3 region: CASSDRGTEAFF. For the CDR3, the DNA is TGTGCCAGCAGTGATCGGGGGACTGAAGCTTTCTTT.

This clonotype has at least ten counts. J is TRBJ2-3 and V is TRBV12-3 or TRBV12-4; TRBD2 matches 12 bases. Trimming removed 6 bases from V and 2 bases from J; junction bases left unmatched: 12. CDR3 length: 18 residues. CDR3 sequence reads: CASSSTLTSGRPTDTQYF. The CDR3 DNA reads TGTGCCAGCAGCTCAACTCTTACTAGCGGGAGGCCCACAGATACGCAGTATTTT.

This clonotype appeared a few times. V gene TRBV10-3 combines with J gene TRBJ1-1, with 7 nucleotides matching TRBD1. V lost 7 bases to trimming and J lost 5 bases; unmatched junction nucleotides: 13. Germline V lookup: CDR1 ENHRY, CDR2 SYGVKD. The CDR3 has 15 residues. CDR3 protein: CAITRTPTGRTEAFF. CDR3 DNA: TGTGCCATCACACGAACACCGACAGGGCGGACTGAAGCTTTCTTT.

With regard to this clonotype: Possible read error: a much larger clone is one base away. In DNA, the CDR3 is TGTGCCAGCAGCTTAGCAAGCGGGAGTAGGGAGACCCAGCACTTC. It is translated as CASSLASGSRETQHF. This chain links TRBV7-9 with TRBJ2-5, with 8 bases that match TRBD2. This CDR3 contains 15 residues. Germline V gives CDR1 SEHNR, CDR2 FQNEAQ (reference sequence).

This clonotype was detected ten times or more. The chain joins TRBV5-1 to TRBJ2-1, with 11 bases identical to TRBD2. CDR1 and CDR2 from the germline V gene are SGHRS and YFSETQ. This CDR3 is 15 amino acids long. Trimming cost V 4 bases and J 6 bases; bases outside gene matches: 6. CDR3: CASSTGLAGPNEQFF. The CDR3 DNA follows: TGCGCCAGCAGCACCGGACTAGCGGGTCCCAATGAGCAGTTCTTC.

This clonotype was seen a handful of times. This chain uses TRBV3-1 with TRBJ1-5; TRBD1 might be the D (5 bases). This CDR3 has 13 residues. Trimming took off 0 bases at V and 9 bases at J, with 9 bases between the two ends. CDR1 is LGHDT, CDR2 YNNKEL, per germline (reference sequence). The CDR3 loop reads CASSQDSGTPQHF. The CDR3 DNA reads as TGTGCCAGCAGCCAAGATTCCGGGACGCCCCAGCATTTT.

This clonotype came up a few times. CDR3 in amino acids: CASSSWDYEQYF. The DNA of the CDR3 is TGTGCCAGCAGTTCCTGGGACTACGAGCAGTACTTC. The chain employs TRBV28 and TRBJ2-7; D remains unclear. Germline V CDR1 and CDR2: MDHEN, SYDVKM. This CDR3 is 12 amino acids long. Trimming cost V 4 bases and J 3 bases, with 7 bases left between them.

As concerns this clonotype: A much larger clone is a single base away; this may be a read error. The chain couples TRBV5-5 to TRBJ2-2; a weak D match, TRBD2 (6 bases). The germline CDR1 and CDR2 sequences are SGHKS and YYEKEE (reference sequence). Between the trimmed V and J ends, which lost 0 bases and 7 bases, there was a span of 16 bases. This CDR3 contains 16 residues. This CDR3 is CASSLGTTLGYGELFF. CDR3 nucleotides: TGTGCCAGCAGCTTGGGGACTACTTTAGGGTACGGGGAGCTGTTTTTT.

The chain is built from TRBV12-3 or TRBV12-4 and TRBJ1-2; D not certain. The CDR3 length is 13 residues. The V end lost 6 bases, the J end lost 2 bases, and 10 bases lay between the germline ends. CDR3 DNA: TGTGCCAGCAGCCCCGATACAAACTATGGCTACACCTTC. It codes for CASSPDTNYGYTF.

This clonotype was observed many times. The chain links TRBV6-6 to TRBJ1-5; D might be TRBD1 (6 bases). V lost 4 bases to trimming and J lost 8 bases, with 24 bases between them. CDR1 MNHNY and CDR2 SVGAGI come from the germline V gene (reference sequence). The CDR3 totals 17 residues. The CDR3 DNA reads as TGTGCCAGCAGTTCCCTACAGGGCTCAAGGACTCTGGAGCCCCAGCATTTT. It translates to CASSSLQGSRTLEPQHF.

There are many counts of this clonotype. The V call is TRBV2, the J call TRBJ1-3; D unclear. V was pared by 3 bases and J by 0 bases, with 6 bases between. The CDR3 has 14 amino acids. Germline-derived CDR1 and CDR2 are SNHLY and FYNNEI. CDR3 sequence reads: CASSDAGSGNTIYF. The DNA of the CDR3 is TGTGCCAGCAGTGACGCGGGCTCTGGAAACACCATATATTTT.

The sample holds a few counts of this clonotype. The V gene is TRBV3-1, the J gene TRBJ2-1, with unresolved D. Germline lookup yields CDR1 LGHDT and CDR2 YNNKEL (reference sequence). CDR3 length equals 15 residues. With 7 bases removed from V and 1 base from J, the gap between germline ends came to 14 bases. Here the CDR3 DNA reads TGTGCCAGCACTCAAAGTGAGGATTCCTACAATGAGCAGTTCTTC. Protein product: CASTQSEDSYNEQFF.

As concerns this clonotype: This may stem from a read error, because a much larger clone lies one nucleotide away. This sequence joins TRBV12-3 or TRBV12-4 and TRBJ1-4, with D perhaps matching TRBD1 (5 bases). The CDR3 has 16 residues. The DNA for the CDR3 is TGTGCCAGCAGTTTAGGGGGGTTGTCGACTAATGAAAAACTGTCTTTT. Its protein is CASSLGGLSTNEKLSF.

Concerning this clonotype itself: A much more abundant neighbour one base away suggests this may be a read error. The V call is TRBV19, the J call TRBJ2-7; 10 bases line up with TRBD1. The germline gives CDR1 LNHDA, CDR2 SQIVND (reference sequence). CDR3 size: 15 residues. CDR3 in amino acids: CASSIRTGGPYGQYF. Written as DNA, the CDR3 is TGTGCCAGTAGTATACGGACAGGGGGACCCTACGGGCAGTACTTC.

This clonotype was counted many times. This chain links TRBV7-9 with TRBJ2-5, with D uncertain. This CDR3 region has 13 residues. In germline, CDR1 is SEHNR, CDR2 FQNEAQ (reference sequence). V lost 1 base to trimming and J lost 5 bases, with 8 bases between them. CDR3 region: CASSLVQWETQYF. The CDR3 DNA sequence: TGTGCCAGCAGCTTAGTTCAGTGGGAGACCCAGTACTTC.

This clonotype has only a few counts. The chain is built from TRBV28 and TRBJ2-7; a possible D gene is TRBD2 (7 bases). CDR3 size: 16 residues. The V end was cut by 4 bases, the J end by 2 bases, with 18 bases between. Germline V CDR1 and CDR2: MDHEN, SYDVKM. The CDR3: CASSSPEQGGTYEQYF. For the CDR3, the DNA is TGTGCCAGCAGTTCCCCCGAACAGGGAGGGACCTACGAGCAGTACTTC. Using reference TRBV28 and TRBJ2-7 for the parts outside the CDR3, the full variable domain is DVKVTQSSRYLVKRTGEKVFLECVQDMDHENMFWYRQDPGLGLRLIYFSYDVKMKEKGDIPEGYSVSREKKERFSLILESASTNQTSMYLCASSSPEQGGTYEQYFGPGTRLTVT.

As to this clonotype: Being one base from a much bigger clone, this may be a read error. It is likely a read error, because the conserved phenylalanine at the end of the CDR3 is missing. This chain links TRBV19 with TRBJ2-1; 7 nucleotides agree with TRBD2. The germline V gene has CDR1 LNHDA and CDR2 SQIVND (reference sequence). CDR3 length: 16 residues. V lost 5 bases, J lost 3 bases, and 10 bases stayed unmatched. The CDR3 is CASSGREPSIYNEQFS. The CDR3 coding sequence is TGTGCCAGTAGTGGGCGGGAGCCCTCGATCTACAATGAGCAGTTCTCC.

The chain recombines TRBV6-6 with TRBJ2-7; D is possibly TRBD1 (6 bases). This CDR3 is built from 14 residues. The germline V gene encodes CDR1 MNHNY and CDR2 SVGAGI (reference sequence). Trimming stripped 5 bases from V and 0 bases from J, with 11 bases between. The CDR3 spells CASSQNRASYEQYF. The CDR3 DNA follows: TGTGCCAGCAGTCAGAACAGGGCCTCCTACGAGCAGTACTTC.

This rearrangement joins TRBV9 to TRBJ2-3, with 15 positions matching TRBD2. The CDR3 is 17 amino acids. Losses at the gene ends were 4 bases for V and 5 bases for J; bases not matched to a gene: 8. The germline V gene encodes CDR1 SGDLS and CDR2 YYNGEE. The CDR3: CASSTGLAGGPQDTQYF. CDR3 sequence (DNA): TGTGCCAGCAGCACGGGACTAGCGGGAGGTCCCCAAGATACGCAGTATTTT.

This clonotype was seen many times. The chain recombines TRBV5-6 with TRBJ2-5, with 11 bases identical to TRBD2. Germline V gene lookup returns CDR1 SGHDT and CDR2 YYEEEE. There are 16 residues in the CDR3. V gave up 4 bases and J gave up 2 bases; unmatched junction bases: 7. The CDR3 coding sequence is TGTGCCAGCAGCAATCTAGCGGGAGGTCGGCAAGAGACCCAGTACTTC. Its translation is CASSNLAGGRQETQYF.